These 19 T cell receptor beta chains originate from one sample sequenced in a study of cytomegalovirus exposure and HLA in healthy donors (dated by TCRdb to 2015 to 2018). The library was built by means of the immunoSEQ multiplex PCR assay. For the multiplex PCR, a mixture combining 60 forward primers for TCR Vbeta segments and 13 reverse primers for TCR Jbeta segments was used. TCRdb limited this immuneACCESS table to in-frame rearrangements with V and J called. A share of clones is missing; checked studies link under half to unresolved V genes, and the rest is unexplained. Across this sample there are 190,000 or so clones, with approximately 83% seen only once. The leading ten clones occupy 10% of the sample. The sequenced sample was PBMCs. These receptors all stem from a woman aged 50 to 60 in good health and CMV-seropositive.

The genes are TRBV7-2 and TRBJ2-5; D is undetermined. The CDR3 runs 14 residues. CDR1 is SGHTA, CDR2 FQGNSA, per germline. V lost 5 bases, J lost 5 bases, and 15 bases lay in between. The CDR3 DNA reads as TGTGCCAGCAGCCCTAGAACGGGTTGGGAGACCCAGTACTTC. Protein product: CASSPRTGWETQYF. The full variable domain, its missing parts supplied by reference TRBV7-2 and TRBJ2-5, is GAGVSQSPSNKVTEKGKDVELRCDPISGHTALYWYRQSLGQGLEFLIYFQGNSAPDKSGLPSDRFSAERTGGSVSTLTIQRTQQEDSAVYLCASSPRTGWETQYFGPGTRLLVL.

V and J are TRBV2 and TRBJ2-7; the match to TRBD2 covers 11 bases. Unmatched junction bases numbered 3, after V lost 6 bases and J lost 2 bases. There are 14 residues in the CDR3. The germline V gene encodes CDR1 SNHLY and CDR2 FYNNEI. The chain's CDR3 is CASRPTSGAYEQYF. The CDR3 DNA reads as TGTGCCAGCAGACCGACTAGCGGGGCCTACGAGCAGTACTTC.

The genes are TRBV28 and TRBJ2-7, with 9 positions matching TRBD1. The V and J ends lost 3 bases and 3 bases, in that order; junction bases with no gene match: 6. This CDR3 has 15 residues. CDR1 is MDHEN, CDR2 SYDVKM, per germline. CDR3 sequence (DNA): TGTGCCAGCAGTTTTGCGGGGACAGGGATCTACGAGCAGTACTTC. Protein: CASSFAGTGIYEQYF. Full variable domain (outside the CDR3, taken from reference TRBV28 and TRBJ2-7): DVKVTQSSRYLVKRTGEKVFLECVQDMDHENMFWYRQDPGLGLRLIYFSYDVKMKEKGDIPEGYSVSREKKERFSLILESASTNQTSMYLCASSFAGTGIYEQYFGPGTRLTVT.

The count of this clone is one. V is TRBV7-3 and J is TRBJ2-1; no clear D gene. Trimming shortened V by 5 bases and J by 10 bases, and 12 bases separated the two germline ends. CDR1 and CDR2 from the germline V gene are SGHTA and FQGTGA. This CDR3 comprises 12 residues. The CDR3 sequence: CASSPQAGEQFF. In DNA, the CDR3 is TGTGCCAGCAGCCCCCAGGCCGGAGAGCAGTTCTTC.

This sequence joins TRBV5-1 and TRBJ2-3, with 8 bases that match TRBD2. Germline V gives CDR1 SGHRS, CDR2 YFSETQ. CDR3 size: 16 residues. J was trimmed by 0 bases and V by 0 bases; bases with no gene match: 3. In DNA, the CDR3 is TGCGCCAGCAGCTTGGAACTAGCGGTTAGCACAGATACGCAGTATTTT. It is translated as CASSLELAVSTDTQYF.

This sequence joins TRBV6-5 and TRBJ1-1; unclear D gene. Germline CDR1 is MNHEY and CDR2 is SVGAGI. The CDR3 loop spans 9 amino acids. V was trimmed by 11 bases and J by 5 bases, leaving 6 bases between them. The CDR3 sequence is CAPGTEAFF. The CDR3 region has the DNA TGTGCCCCGGGGACTGAAGCTTTCTTT.

J is TRBJ1-5 and V is TRBV7-2, with D possibly TRBD1 on 6 matching bases. The CDR3 sequence is 12 residues long. Trimming shortened V by 3 bases and J by 10 bases, and 10 bases separated the two germline ends. Germline V CDR1 and CDR2: SGHTA, FQGNSA. The CDR3: CASSFTGYPQHF. The CDR3 DNA follows: TGTGCCAGCAGCTTTACAGGGTACCCCCAGCATTTT.

The chain links TRBV7-3 to TRBJ2-7, with D uncertain. Looked up from germline, CDR1 is SGHTA and CDR2 is FQGTGA. CDR3 length equals 15 residues. V gave up 1 base and J gave up 2 bases, with 12 bases separating them. CDR3 DNA: TGTGCCAGCAGCTTAATACCAGCGTCAACCTACGAGCAGTACTTC. Translating gives CASSLIPASTYEQYF.

The V and J genes are TRBV7-8 and TRBJ1-5; D possibly corresponds to TRBD1 (6 bases). Germline V CDR1 and CDR2: SGHVS, FQNEAQ. The germline V and J ends were trimmed by 2 bases and 5 bases, with 13 bases remaining between them. This CDR3 has 15 residues. This chain's CDR3 is CASSLLGGGDQPQHF. The CDR3 bases are TGTGCCAGCAGCTTACTAGGGGGAGGGGATCAGCCCCAGCATTTT.

This clone appeared a single time. J is TRBJ1-2 and V is TRBV5-1; 8 bases align to TRBD1. With V trimmed by 0 bases and J by 7 bases, 2 bases remained unmatched. CDR1 is SGHRS and CDR2 is YFSETQ in the germline V gene. The CDR3 has 13 residues. CDR3 sequence (DNA): TGCGCCAGCAGCTTGGGGACAGGGCTTGGCTACACCTTC. Translating gives CASSLGTGLGYTF.

The chain uses TRBV7-2 and TRBJ1-1; D uncertain. This CDR3 comprises 15 residues. V was shortened by 7 bases and J by 0 bases, with 15 bases between the two germline ends. Germline CDR1 is SGHTA and CDR2 is FQGNSA. The chain's CDR3 is CASTPRESLNTEAFF. The CDR3 bases are TGTGCCAGCACCCCCCGGGAGTCCCTGAACACTGAAGCTTTCTTT.

The rearrangement uses TRBV14 and TRBJ2-7; 7 nucleotides align to TRBD1. J was trimmed by 9 bases and V by 4 bases; bases with no gene match: 18. Germline-derived CDR1 and CDR2 are SGHDN and FVKESK. This CDR3 is 16 amino acids long. This CDR3 is CASSRDRGTSYEWQYF. The CDR3 DNA reads as TGTGCCAGCAGCCGGGACAGAGGTACTTCCTACGAGTGGCAGTACTTC.

The chain joins TRBV5-6 to TRBJ2-5, with 11 bases identical to TRBD1. The last part of the DNA fits TRBJ2-7 better; the J call may be wrong. Germline-derived CDR1 and CDR2 are SGHDT and YYEEEE. This CDR3 has 15 amino acids. The DNA of the CDR3 is TGTGCCAGCAGCCAGACCGGGACAGGGGGCTACGAGCAGTACTTC. As protein: CASSQTGTGGYEQYF.

The chain recombines TRBV5-1 with TRBJ2-7; 7 bases match TRBD1. The CDR3 loop spans 15 amino acids. Germline CDR1 reads SGHRS; CDR2 reads YFSETQ. J gave up 6 bases and V 2 bases, and 11 bases lay outside the gene matches. The CDR3 sequence: CASSLGQDAGGEQYF. In DNA form, the CDR3 reads TGCGCCAGCAGCTTAGGACAGGATGCTGGGGGCGAGCAGTACTTC.

The chain recombines TRBV19 with TRBJ1-1; tentative D call: TRBD1 (6 bases). The CDR3 loop spans 15 amino acids. CDR1 and CDR2 (germline): LNHDA, SQIVND (reference sequence). Trimming removed 7 bases at V and 3 bases at J, with 18 bases between. CDR3 residues: CASTLTGLGYTEAFF. In DNA, the CDR3 is TGTGCCAGTACCCTTACAGGGTTAGGGTACACTGAAGCTTTCTTT.

The CDR3 nucleotides read TGTGCCAGCCGAGTCCGGGGAGAGGTTTCACCCCTCCACTTT. Its protein is CASRVRGEVSPLHF. This chain joins TRBV28 and TRBJ1-6, with D unresolved. Germline CDR1 and CDR2: MDHEN and SYDVKM. The germline V and J ends were trimmed by 8 bases and 9 bases, with 17 bases remaining between them. The CDR3 has 14 amino acids.

The V and J genes are TRBV9 and TRBJ2-3, with D hard to call. The CDR3 totals 14 residues. Trimming took off 0 bases at V and 5 bases at J, with 10 bases between the two ends. The V gene's germline CDR1 is SGDLS and CDR2 YYNGEE. The CDR3 is CASSVVAGGDTQYF. CDR3 in DNA: TGTGCCAGCAGCGTAGTGGCAGGTGGAGATACGCAGTATTTT.

J is TRBJ1-2 and V is TRBV19; no clear D. Trimming pared 4 bases from V and 2 bases from J, leaving 11 bases between. The CDR3 has 14 amino acids. Germline loops: CDR1 LNHDA, CDR2 SQIVND (reference sequence). The CDR3 reads CASSSGEFNYGYTF. CDR3 bases: TGTGCCAGTAGTAGCGGAGAATTCAACTATGGCTACACCTTC.

V is TRBV5-1 and J is TRBJ1-4; TRBD1 matches 9 bases. Germline V lookup: CDR1 SGHRS, CDR2 YFSETQ. V was clipped by 4 bases and J by 4 bases; unmatched bases: 2. The CDR3 has 14 residues. DNA for the CDR3: TGCGCCAGCAGCCGGGGACAGGGTAATGAAAAACTGTTTTTT. Residues: CASSRGQGNEKLFF.